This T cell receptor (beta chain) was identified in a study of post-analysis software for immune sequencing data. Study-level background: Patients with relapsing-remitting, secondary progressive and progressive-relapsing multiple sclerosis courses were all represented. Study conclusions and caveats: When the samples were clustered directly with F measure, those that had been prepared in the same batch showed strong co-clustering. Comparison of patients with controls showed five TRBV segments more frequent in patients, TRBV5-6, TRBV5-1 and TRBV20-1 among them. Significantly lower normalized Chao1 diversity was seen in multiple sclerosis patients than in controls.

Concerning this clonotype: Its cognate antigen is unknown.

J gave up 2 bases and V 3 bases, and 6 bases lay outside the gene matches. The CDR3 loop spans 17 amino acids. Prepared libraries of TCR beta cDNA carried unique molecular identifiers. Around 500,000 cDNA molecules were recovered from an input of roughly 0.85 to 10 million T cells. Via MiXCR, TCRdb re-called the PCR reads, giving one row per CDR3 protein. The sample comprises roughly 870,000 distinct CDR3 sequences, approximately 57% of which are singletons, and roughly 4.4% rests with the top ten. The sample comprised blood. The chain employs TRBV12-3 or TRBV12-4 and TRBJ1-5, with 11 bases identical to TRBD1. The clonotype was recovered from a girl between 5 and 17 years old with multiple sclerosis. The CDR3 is CASSFWTGGIGNQPQHF. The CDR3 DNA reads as TGTGCCAGCAGTTTCTGGACAGGGGGCATTGGCAATCAGCCCCAGCATTTT.